This T cell receptor (beta chain) was observed in a study of blood T cell repertoires in COVID-19. Study-level information: T cells, B-cell-depleted T cells, or PBMCs provided the cDNA or gDNA that served as material.

TCRdb keeps only in-frame clones here, not all; method: immunoSEQ multiplex PCR. This sample has 130,000 to 150,000 clones, with approximately 85% found just once. Seattle patients were enrolled during active infection and followed longitudinally. The sequenced sample was peripheral blood. This receptor was obtained from a woman aged 55-69 years with COVID-19, enrolled during active disease.

In DNA form, the CDR3 reads TGTGCCACCAGTGATTTATGGGCAGGGGATCACACCATATATTTT. It yields the protein CATSDLWAGDHTIYF. The chain recombines TRBV24-1 with TRBJ1-3, with D perhaps matching TRBD1 (6 bases). Germline V gives CDR1 KGHDR, CDR2 SFDVKD. This CDR3 spans 15 amino acids. V was trimmed by 1 base and J by 8 bases, leaving 14 bases between them.